This TCR beta chain is from a study of T-cell memory formation after mild COVID-19. General observations from the study: That cross-reactive memory joined was suggested by some responding clones appearing in pre-infection memory. Later expanders leaned CD4+, whereas clones that contracted between day 15 and 85 were balanced CD4/CD8.

This clonotype was seen a handful of times. Its specificity is unknown. Deletions cut 0 bases from V and 0 bases from J, with 10 bases between. This CDR3 has 15 residues. Germline lookup yields CDR1 SGDLS and CDR2 YYNGEE. 5'RACE, which relied on constant-segment primers, yielded TCR alpha and TCR beta cDNA libraries carrying sample barcodes and UMIs. TCRdb redid the calling of the 5' RACE reads with MiXCR, one entry per CDR3 protein. The data show about 500,000 distinct CDR3 sequences, roughly 20% seen once. This TCR was sampled from an adult woman who had mild COVID-19 (a few samples of this study predate the infection). Cell type and time point are not known. The sequencing sample was made of PBMCs or a T cell subset sorted from them (not recorded which). This sequence joins TRBV9 and TRBJ2-7; D is possibly TRBD1 (5 bases). The CDR3 nucleotides read TGTGCCAGCAGCGTAGACAGGTCTTTCTCCTACGAGCAGTACTTC. Protein sequence: CASSVDRSFSYEQYF. Drawing the rest from reference TRBV9 and TRBJ2-7, the complete variable domain is DSGVTQTPKHLITATGQRVTLRCSPRSGDLSVYWYQQSLDQGLQFLIQYYNGEERAKGNILERFSAQQFPDLHSELNLSSLELGDSALYFCASSVDRSFSYEQYFGPGTRLTVT.